The sequence of this T cell receptor (beta chain) was determined in a study of beta chain features in type 1 diabetes. About the study: No patient-donor differences in age, gender, total cells or subset yield. Study findings and constraints: Type 1 diabetes patients had TCRB CDR3s that were shorter (moderately but significantly so) in all four CD4+ subsets. Although PCR might favor shorter templates, it would do so equally in patients and controls. Here, the possible influence of HLA type (on TCRB rearrangement) remained unresolved.

Each of the CD4+ naive, central memory, regulatory and stem cell-like memory populations was sorted via CD45RO/CCR7/CD25/CD127/CD95/CD27. The germline V gene has CDR1 SEHNR and CDR2 FQNEAQ (reference sequence). The CDR3 spans 13 residues. Deletions cut 1 base from V and 3 bases from J, with 7 bases between. Sequenced material consisted of expressed TCRB transcripts (all of the isolated RNA was reverse transcribed). Generated by immunoSEQ multiplex PCR, the TCRdb table keeps only in-frame clones and is missing some. Of 150,000 to 200,000 clones listed, 9% are singletons. In this sample, this clone turned up a few times. Its antigen remains unidentified.

Material for sequencing was central memory CD4+ T cells from blood. V usage is TRBV7-9 and J usage is TRBJ2-7; a possible D gene is TRBD1 (5 bases). This TCR derives from a woman in her twenties or thirties with type 1 diabetes. CDR3 in amino acids: CASSLGGHYEQYF. Here the CDR3 DNA reads TGTGCCAGCAGCTTAGGGGGCCACTACGAGCAGTACTTC.